The T cell receptor (beta chain) under discussion was sequenced for a study of blood T cell repertoires in COVID-19. The repertoire was sequenced with immunoSEQ multiplex PCR; TCRdb's copy has only in-frame clones and lacks some. This sample has about 350,000 clones; roughly 89% occur once, and the top ten carry roughly 3.4%. The germline gives CDR1 LNHNV, CDR2 YYDKDF (reference sequence). Trimming shortened V by 0 bases and J by 2 bases, and 7 bases separated the two germline ends. The CDR3 extends over 14 amino acids. The V gene is TRBV15, the J gene TRBJ1-2; unclear D gene. The TCR comes from a woman aged 18 to 35 who had recovered from COVID-19. Input material: peripheral blood. In DNA, the CDR3 is TGTGCCACCAGCAGAGATATAGAAAACTATGGCTACACCTTC. Its translation is CATSRDIENYGYTF.